Given below is one T cell receptor beta chain in context. How the authors handled the data: Amplification of reference gene primers provided the estimated nucleated cell counts. TCRdb's table, derived via immunoSEQ multiplex PCR, lists solely in-frame clones and lacks some. That table supplies the V and J calls and clone size; D and trimming were determined from the DNA. The sample includes 280,000 or so clones, approximately 85% of them seen just once. This entry comes from a study of blood T cell repertoires in COVID-19. Whole-study context: The analysed material was cDNA or gDNA that came from T cells, B-cell-depleted T cells, or PBMCs.

Grouping used clinical history reported by participants in a survey and questionnaire. The germline CDR1 and CDR2 sequences are SNHLY and FYNNEI. The CDR3 length is 15 residues. V was clipped by 5 bases and J by 4 bases; unmatched bases: 5. The specimen sequenced was PBMCs or T cells enriched from blood (not recorded which). This receptor was obtained from a man under 40 who had recovered from COVID-19. The chain employs TRBV2 and TRBJ2-3; 11 nucleotides line up with TRBD2. The CDR3 sequence: CASSQTSGDADTQYF. For the CDR3, the DNA is TGTGCCAGCAGTCAGACTAGCGGGGATGCAGATACGCAGTATTTT. Full variable domain (remainder filled in from reference TRBV2 and TRBJ2-3): EPEVTQTPSHQVTQMGQEVILRCVPISNHLYFYWYRQILGQKVEFLVSFYNNEISEKSEIFDDQFSVERPDGSNFTLKIRSTKLEDSAMYFCASSQTSGDADTQYFGPGTRLTVL.